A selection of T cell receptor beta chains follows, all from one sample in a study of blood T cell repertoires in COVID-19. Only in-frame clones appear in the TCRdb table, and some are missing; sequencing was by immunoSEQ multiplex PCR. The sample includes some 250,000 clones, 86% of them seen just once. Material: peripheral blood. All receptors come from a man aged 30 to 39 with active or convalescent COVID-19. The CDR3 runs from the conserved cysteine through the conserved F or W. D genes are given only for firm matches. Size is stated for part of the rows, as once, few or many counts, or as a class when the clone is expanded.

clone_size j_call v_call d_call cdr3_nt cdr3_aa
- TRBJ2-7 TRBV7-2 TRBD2 TGTGCCAGCAGCTTAAAGCGGGGGGGCCTCTACGAGCAGTACTTC CASSLKRGGLYEQYF
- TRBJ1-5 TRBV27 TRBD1 TGTGCCAGCAGTGGACAGGCATTCAATCAGCCCCAGCATTTT CASSGQAFNQPQHF
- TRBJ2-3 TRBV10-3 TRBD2 TGTGCCATCAGGACGCTGAGCGGGGTTACCCCAGATACGCAGTATTTT CAIRTLSGVTPDTQYF
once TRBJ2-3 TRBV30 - TGTGCCTGGACCAATCGCGGTGCGCAGTATTTT CAWTNRGAQYF
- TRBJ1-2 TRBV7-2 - TGTGCCAGCAGCTTAAACAGACCCTCTAACTATGGCTACACCTTC CASSLNRPSNYGYTF
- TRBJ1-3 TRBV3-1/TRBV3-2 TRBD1 TGTGCCAGCAGCCTGAGGGGGCAGGGGGCGGCTGGAAACACCATATATTTT CASSLRGQGAAGNTIYF
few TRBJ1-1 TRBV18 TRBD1 TGTGCCAGCTCACCCTCAGGGGGCACTGAAGCTTTCTTT CASSPSGGTEAFF
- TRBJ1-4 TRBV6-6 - TGTGCCAGCAGTACTACGGACTTAGGGGAAAAACTGTTTTTT CASSTTDLGEKLFF
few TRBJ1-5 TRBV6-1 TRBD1 TGTGCCAGCAGTGAAGGGATAACAGGGGAACTAGGCAATCAGCCCCAGCATTTT CASSEGITGELGNQPQHF
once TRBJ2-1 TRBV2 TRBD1 TGTGCCTCTATCCGGGACAGGGGTTTAGGTGAGCAGTTCTTC CASIRDRGLGEQFF
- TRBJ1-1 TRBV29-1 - TGCAGCGTTCAGACAGGCCATACGAACACTGAAGCTTTCTTT CSVQTGHTNTEAFF
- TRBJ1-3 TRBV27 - TGTGCCAGCAGTTTAAGGGGATCGGACACCATATATTTT CASSLRGSDTIYF
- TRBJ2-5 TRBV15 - TGTGCCACCAGCAGAGCTAGGGGCTTGGAGACCCAGTACTTC CATSRARGLETQYF
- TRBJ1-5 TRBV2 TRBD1 TGTGCCAGCAGTGACAGACAGGGGGTTAATCAGCCCCAGCATTTT CASSDRQGVNQPQHF
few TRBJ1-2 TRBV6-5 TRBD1 TGTGCCAGCAGTTCGGTACCGGGACAGGCCTATGGCTACACCTTC CASSSVPGQAYGYTF
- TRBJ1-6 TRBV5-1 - TGCGCCAGCAGCTTGACAGGGTCAAATTCACCCCTCCACTTT CASSLTGSNSPLHF
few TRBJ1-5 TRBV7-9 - TGTGCCAGCAGCTTAGTGCCCAGGGGCGGACAGCCCCAGCATTTT CASSLVPRGGQPQHF
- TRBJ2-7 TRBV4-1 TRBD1 TGCGCCAGCAGCCAAGGACAGGGGATCTACGAGCAGTACTTC CASSQGQGIYEQYF
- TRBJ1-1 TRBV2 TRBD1 TGTGCCACCACAGGGGGCTATATGAACACTGAAGCTTTCTTT CATTGGYMNTEAFF
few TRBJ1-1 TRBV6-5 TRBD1 TGTGCCAGCAGTTGGGACAGGGGTTTCGCACTGGACGAAGCTTTCTTT CASSWDRGFALDEAFF
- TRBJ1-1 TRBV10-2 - TGCGCCAGCACCGGAACTACAGGGAGTTTTACTGAAGCTTTCTTT CASTGTTGSFTEAFF
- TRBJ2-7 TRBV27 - TGTGCCAGCAGTTTATCCCTGGACTTCGGCGAGCAGTACTTC CASSLSLDFGEQYF
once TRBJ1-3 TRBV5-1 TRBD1 TGCGCCAGCAGCTGGGGACAGAACTCTGGAAACACCATATATTTT CASSWGQNSGNTIYF
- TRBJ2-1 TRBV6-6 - TGTGCCAGCAGCCGACAGGGACTGAGTGAGCAGTTCTTC CASSRQGLSEQFF
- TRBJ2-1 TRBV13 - TGTGCCAGCAGCTTAGTTGGGGGAGGAAGTTACCAGTTCTTC CASSLVGGGSYQFF
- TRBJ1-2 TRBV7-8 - TGTGCCAGCAGCTTAGATCAGATCTATGGCTACACCTTC CASSLDQIYGYTF
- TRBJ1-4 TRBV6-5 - TGTGCCAGCAGTTACCAAACGGACTTGCGTGGGGAAAAACTGTTTTTT CASSYQTDLRGEKLFF
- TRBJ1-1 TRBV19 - TGTGCCAGTAGTACGCGGGGGGGCACTGAAGCTTTCTTT CASSTRGGTEAFF
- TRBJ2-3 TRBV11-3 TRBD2 TGTGCCAGCAGCTTGGGGGGGACTTCCGATACGCAGTATTTT CASSLGGTSDTQYF
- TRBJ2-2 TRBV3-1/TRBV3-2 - TGTGCCAGCAGCCATTCCGGCGGGACCGGGGAGCTGTTTTTT CASSHSGGTGELFF
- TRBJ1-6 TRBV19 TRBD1 TGTGCCAGTAGTATCGGGGGGACAGGGGCATCACCCCTCCACTTT CASSIGGTGASPLHF
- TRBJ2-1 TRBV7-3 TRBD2 TGTGCCAGCAGCCCTTTAGCGGGGGGGAAGGACAATGAGCAGTTCTTC CASSPLAGGKDNEQFF
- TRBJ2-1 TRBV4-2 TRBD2 TGTGCCAGCAGCCAAGCGACTAGCGGGGGGGTCGAGCAGTTCTTC CASSQATSGGVEQFF
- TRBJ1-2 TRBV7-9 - TGTGCCAGCAGCCCTGAGAGCTATGGCTACACCTTC CASSPESYGYTF
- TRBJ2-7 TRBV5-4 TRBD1 TGTGCCAGCAGCCCTGTCGCAGGGGGAAACTCCTACGAGCAGTACTTC CASSPVAGGNSYEQYF
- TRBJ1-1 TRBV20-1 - TGCAGTGCTAGTAAGGGGTTGAACACTGAAGCTTTCTTT CSASKGLNTEAFF
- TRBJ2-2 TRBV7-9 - TGTGCCAGCAGCTTCGTGGGACAGCGGGTTCGCACCGGGGAGCTGTTTTTT CASSFVGQRVRTGELFF
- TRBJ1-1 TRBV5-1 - TGCGCCAGCAGCTTGGAGACAGCGAACACTGAAGCTTTCTTT CASSLETANTEAFF
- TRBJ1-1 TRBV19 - TGTGCCAGTAGTATCCGGGAGAACACTGAAGCTTTCTTT CASSIRENTEAFF
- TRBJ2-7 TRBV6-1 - TGTGCCAGCAGTGAATTGTCCGGGGGAAGGGACGAGCAGTACTTC CASSELSGGRDEQYF
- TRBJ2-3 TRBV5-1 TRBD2 TGCGCCAGCAGCTTGGCCCCACTAGCGGGGGGGCCCCCAGATACGCAGTATTTT CASSLAPLAGGPPDTQYF
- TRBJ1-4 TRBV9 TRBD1 TGTGCCAGCAGCCCTCAACAGGGGGTAGGAGAAAAACTGTTTTTT CASSPQQGVGEKLFF
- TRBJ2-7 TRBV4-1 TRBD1 TGCGCCAGCAGCCCAGGACAGGGGGACCACCATTATCGCTACGAGCAGTACTTC CASSPGQGDHHYRYEQYF
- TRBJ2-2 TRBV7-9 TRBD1 TGTGCCAGCAGCTCCCGACAGGGGGGAAGCGGGGAGCTGTTTTTT CASSSRQGGSGELFF
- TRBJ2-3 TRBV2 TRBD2 TGTGCCAGCAGGTTGGGGACTAGCGGATGGGATACGCAGTATTTT CASRLGTSGWDTQYF
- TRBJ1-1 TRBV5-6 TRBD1 TGTGCCAGCAGCGAGGGACAGGGGCCGGGTGAAGCTTTCTTT CASSEGQGPGEAFF
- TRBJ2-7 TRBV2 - TGTGCCAGCAGTGAATTGGAGGGGACGTTCCACGAGCAGTACTTC CASSELEGTFHEQYF